Described below is a single T cell receptor beta chain sequence and its context. The antigen is unknown. This sample stems from a study of T cells after yellow fever vaccination. Study in general: SMART-Seq v4 Ultra Low Input handled preparation of low-cell-number fractions. Study-wide results and caveats: Post-booster samples contained most primary-vaccination clones (approximately 95% CD4, almost 90% CD8). Bulk-population clonotypes that are abundant could appear as contaminants in FACS-sorted repertoires.

TCRdb re-analysed the 5' RACE reads in MiXCR, keeping a single row per CDR3 protein. The table shows about 350,000 distinct CDR3 sequences, with 4.1% occurring only once. The trim removed 7 bases at V and 9 bases at J, leaving 11 bases unmatched. This CDR3 has 15 residues. CDR1 is MNHEY and CDR2 is SMNVEV in the germline V gene (reference sequence). The V and J genes are TRBV27 and TRBJ2-1, with TRBD2 matching 11 bases. This specimen consisted of PBMCs, obtained 5 days after the yellow fever booster vaccination. This TCR was recovered from a man aged 18 to 35 who received the YFV17D yellow fever vaccine. In nucleotides, the CDR3 is TGTGCCAGCAAAGGTAGTGCTAGCGGGGGGCTTGAGCAGTTCTTC. It yields the protein CASKGSASGGLEQFF.